Below, 5 T cell receptor beta chains from the same sample are listed, as sequenced in a study of T cell responses to AZD1222 COVID-19 vaccine. Profiling relied on immunoSEQ multiplex PCR, and the TCRdb table lists in-frame clones only, not all of them. The sample lists 150,000 or so clones; about 86% were seen once. This sample comprised peripheral blood, obtained on day 0 of MenACWY control vaccination. These receptors were collected from an adult in good health.

Written as DNA, the CDR3 is TGTGTCCTATTCCGAGCCTTAGGGGATGGGCCGAACTACGAGCAGTACGTC. Its protein product is CVLFRALGDGPNYEQYV. J is TRBJ2-7 and V is TRBV21-1; TRBD1, the table's D call, was not compared with the DNA. TRBV21-1 is a pseudogene locus. The CDR3 consists of 17 residues.

This chain links TRBV11-3 with TRBJ1-6, with 8 bases that match TRBD1. This CDR3 region has 13 residues. Germline values: CDR1 SGHNT, CDR2 YENEEA. J gave up 9 bases and V 5 bases, and 3 bases lay outside the gene matches. CDR3 in DNA: TGTGCCAGCAGCCTGGGACAGGCTTCACCCCTCCACTTT. It yields the protein CASSLGQASPLHF. The variable domain in full, with the rest retrieved from reference TRBV11-3 and TRBJ1-6, is EAGVVQSPRYKIIEKKQPVAFWCNPISGHNTLYWYLQNLGQGPELLIRYENEEAVDDSQLPKDRFSAERLKGVDSTLKIQPAELGDSAVYLCASSLGQASPLHFGNGTRLTVT.

The V call is TRBV4-1, the J call TRBJ1-4; D is possibly TRBD1 (5 bases). Germline-derived CDR1 and CDR2 are MGHRA and YSYEKL. The V end lost 1 base, the J end lost 7 bases, and 13 bases lay between the germline ends. This CDR3 contains 15 residues. The CDR3 bases are TGCGCCAGCAGCCAAGGGCCGAATCAGGGTGAAAAACTGTTTTTT. Its protein product is CASSQGPNQGEKLFF.

This sequence joins TRBV20-1 and TRBJ1-6; D is unresolved. The length of the CDR3 is 14 residues. Trimming shortened V by 3 bases and J by 8 bases, and 14 bases separated the two germline ends. Germline lookup yields CDR1 DFQATT and CDR2 SNEGSKA (reference sequence). CDR3 bases: TGCAGTGCTAGTATAGGACTAGGTTATTCACCCCTCCACTTT. Amino acids: CSASIGLGYSPLHF.

The genes are TRBV3-1 (or the pseudogene TRBV3-2) and TRBJ2-1; TRBD2 matches 12 bases. Per the germline V gene, CDR1 is LGHDT and CDR2 is YNNKEL (reference sequence). The V gene end was trimmed by 6 bases and the J gene end by 7 bases; junction bases not matched to a gene: 7. The CDR3 is 15 amino acids. This chain's CDR3 is CASRRTSGVGNEQFF. The CDR3 nucleotides are TGTGCCAGCAGGAGGACTAGCGGGGTAGGGAATGAGCAGTTCTTC.